A single sample gave rise to the 9 T cell receptor beta chains below, sequenced in a study of blood T cell repertoires in COVID-19. Assay used: immunoSEQ multiplex PCR; TCRdb lists only in-frame clones, some missing. The sample has approximately 250,000 clones; about 87% are singletons. The sample comprised PBMCs or T cells enriched from blood (not recorded which). The receptor set was obtained from a woman aged 25 to 39 with acute COVID-19.

This chain joins TRBV27 and TRBJ1-2, with a tentative D call TRBD1 (6 bases). CDR1 is MNHEY and CDR2 is SMNVEV in the germline V gene (reference sequence). V lost 5 bases to trimming and J lost 7 bases, with 17 bases between them. This CDR3 has 14 residues. CDR3 loop: CASSPKQGVFGYTF. CDR3 DNA: TGTGCCAGCAGTCCTAAACAGGGAGTTTTTGGCTACACCTTC.

This chain links TRBV7-2 with TRBJ2-1; 7 bases line up with TRBD1. Germline V gene lookup returns CDR1 SGHTA and CDR2 FQGNSA. The CDR3 loop spans 14 amino acids. Trimming at V came to 8 bases and at J to 2 bases, leaving 6 bases not matched to a gene. CDR3 protein: CASGAGTAYNEQFF. The CDR3 nucleotides read TGTGCCAGCGGGGCCGGGACAGCCTACAATGAGCAGTTCTTC.

This clone was seen a handful of times. J is TRBJ1-5 and V is TRBV6-6, with 8 positions matching TRBD1. J was trimmed by 0 bases and V by 5 bases; bases with no gene match: 12. CDR3 length equals 18 residues. Germline loops: CDR1 MNHNY, CDR2 SVGAGI (reference sequence). The CDR3 bases are TGTGCCAGCAGTCCAGATACAGGGGGGCTATATAGCAATCAGCCCCAGCATTTT. It codes for CASSPDTGGLYSNQPQHF.

The rearrangement links TRBV7-3 to TRBJ2-1; TRBD2 matches at 11 bases. The germline V gene encodes CDR1 SGHTA and CDR2 FQGTGA. V gave up 4 bases and J gave up 7 bases; unmatched junction bases: 9. The CDR3 contains 16 residues. The CDR3 is CASSSSTGTSGNEQFF. CDR3 coding DNA: TGTGCCAGCAGCTCCTCAACCGGGACTAGCGGAAATGAGCAGTTCTTC.

The chain joins TRBV11-2 to TRBJ2-2; 8 bases are a match to TRBD1. V gave up 6 bases and J gave up 1 base; unmatched junction bases: 7. The CDR3 sequence is 16 residues long. CDR1 is SGHAT and CDR2 is FQNNGV in the germline V gene. This CDR3 is CASRHPGTGNTGELFF. The CDR3 DNA sequence: TGTGCCAGCAGGCATCCCGGGACAGGGAACACCGGGGAGCTGTTTTTT.

This chain uses TRBV19 with TRBJ2-1; 9 bases are a match to TRBD1. Germline V gives CDR1 LNHDA, CDR2 SQIVND (reference sequence). Unmatched junction bases numbered 12, after V lost 10 bases and J lost 8 bases. This CDR3 contains 14 residues. The CDR3 DNA reads as TGTGCCACAGAATTGGGGGGACAGGGCTATGAGCAGTTCTTC. Translating it yields CATELGGQGYEQFF. Full variable domain (rest looked up from reference TRBV19 and TRBJ2-1): DGGITQSPKYLFRKEGQNVTLSCEQNLNHDAMYWYRQDPGQGLRLIYYSQIVNDFQKGDIAEGYSVSREKKESFPLTVTSAQKNPTAFYLCATELGGQGYEQFFGPGTRLTVL.

This clone was observed a single time. This chain connects TRBV6-1 to TRBJ1-2; 9 nucleotides line up with TRBD1. The CDR3 length is 19 residues. Germline V gene sequence: CDR1 MNHNS, CDR2 SASEGT. Trimming removed 2 bases from V and 6 bases from J; junction bases left unmatched: 19. DNA for the CDR3: TGTGCCAGCAGTGAAAATCTTATGGTCGTCCGGGACAGGGTCGATGGCTACACCTTC. Protein product: CASSENLMVVRDRVDGYTF.

The J gene is TRBJ2-5, the V gene TRBV28; 9 bases align to TRBD2. The CDR3 loop spans 20 amino acids. Looked up from germline, CDR1 is MDHEN and CDR2 is SYDVKM. V shed 6 bases, J shed 4 bases, and the junction held 24 bases outside the gene matches. In nucleotides, the CDR3 is TGTGCCAGCAGCTCCCAGGGTGGGTTTCTAGCGGGAAGTTCAGGAGAGACCCAGTACTTC. Its translation is CASSSQGGFLAGSSGETQYF.

The rearrangement uses TRBV7-3 and TRBJ2-1; 10 bases fit TRBD2. Germline V gene sequence: CDR1 SGHTA, CDR2 FQGTGA. The junction had 5 bases not matched to a gene; V was cut back by 5 bases and J by 7 bases. There are 14 residues in the CDR3. CDR3 nucleotides: TGTGCCAGCAGCCCGGGACTAGCGCCGAATGAGCAGTTCTTC. Protein: CASSPGLAPNEQFF. Full variable domain (outside the CDR3, taken from reference TRBV7-3 and TRBJ2-1): GAGVSQTPSNKVTEKGKYVELRCDPISGHTALYWYRQSLGQGPEFLIYFQGTGAADDSGLPNDRFFAVRPEGSVSTLKIQRTERGDSAVYLCASSPGLAPNEQFFGPGTRLTVL.